This T cell receptor (beta chain) was recovered during a study of cytomegalovirus exposure and HLA in healthy donors (dated by TCRdb to the late 2010s). Broadly, across the study: According to an earlier analysis of 450 to 650 of the donors, 150 million to 200 million T cells yielded over 90 million unique TCR beta sequences and 276 Gb of sequence data. The study profiled the T cell repertoires of approximately 700 subjects by immunosequencing and related them to cytomegalovirus serostatus. The later analysis used no new phenotypic data to find candidate immune exposures, relying instead on TCR beta sequences and their occurrence across donors. Both class I and class II loci were covered by HLA typing, at four-digit resolution. The study aimed to test whether cataloging public T cell receptors could reveal signatures of past pathogen exposure. Roughly 5 DR-DQ haplotypes were handled as single units for association and clustering, since linkage in the cohort was strong. Of the roughly 410 genotyped donors, 81% were placed in the genetic ancestry cluster associated with self-reported Caucasian donors. An early release that covered 500 to 800 HLA-typed donors contained around 330 gigabases of sequencing data and about 93 million unique TCR sequences. A later genetic analysis used genome-wide SNP genotypes for about 65% of the 666 donors, treating that subset as a discovery cohort. In a later analysis, previously published TCR beta repertoires from more than 500 donors were re-analyzed and high-resolution HLA genotyping was added so that TCR occurrence patterns could be studied. The number of typed donors differed by locus: roughly 620-630 for A, B, C, DRB1 and DQB1; 500 to 550 for DQA1; some 590 for DPA1; and around 470 for DPB1. Besides the first cohort of about 730 subjects, a separate validation cohort made up of 95 to 150 different subjects was used. Donor age, sex, ethnicity and CMV serostatus were compiled together with the repertoire data. Every repertoire in the discovery cohort had been generated on one and the same sequencing platform. Among around 400 genotyped donors of the cohort, an average of approximately 240,000 unique TCR beta nucleotide sequences were sequenced per donor, around 20% of them non-productive. An earlier analysis of around 640 of the donors used high-throughput TCR beta sequencing to judge whether each TCR beta V gene segment behaved as functional or pseudogenic. High-throughput TCR immunosequencing, statistical association of individual TCRs with disease status, and machine learning were combined to predict cytomegalovirus infection status.

As regards this clone: Its antigen is unknown. No base qualities exist here, and no much larger clone lies one base off it.

The cohort comprised hundreds of healthy bone marrow donors. All cohort members were sampled while nominally healthy, although unrecorded immune exposures were likely present. The donor tested CMV seropositive and was one of the 289 seropositive cohort members. A peripheral blood sample was provided by each donor, and peripheral blood mononuclear cells were used for TCR beta sequencing. The Qiagen DNeasy Blood Extraction Kit was used to extract genomic DNA from the blood cell samples. Libraries were prepared through the immunoSEQ multiplex PCR assay. For the multiplex PCR, a mixture combining 60 forward primers for TCR Vbeta segments and 13 reverse primers for TCR Jbeta segments was used. Amplification of the CDR3 region of rearranged TCR beta genes was performed with a multiplex PCR assay on genomic DNA. Amplified TCR beta libraries were sequenced as 87-base-pair reads on the Illumina HiSeq System. Under the source paper's analysis protocol: In a later analysis, around 80 million unique TCR beta chains were counted across the 650 to 700 repertoires, and some 10 million of these chains were shared by at least two donors. To remove PCR and sequencing errors, raw reads were error-corrected and collapsed into unique sequences using a nearest-neighbor algorithm that merged closely related sequences. To assign V, D and J gene segments, CDR3 sequences were aligned to IMGT reference sequences. Each retained sequence needed at least a six-nucleotide match to both a V gene segment and a J gene segment. Rearrangements were called productive when the CDR3 lacked stop codons and stayed in frame with V and J; all others were non-productive. CDR3 was defined by IMGT convention, running from the second conserved V-encoded cysteine to the conserved J-encoded phenylalanine. The earlier analysis of fewer than 750 of the donors excluded sequences that lacked an unambiguous match to a single V gene segment. An earlier analysis of roughly 590 of the donors called V segments functional above 56.7% productive rearrangements and segregating when the between-donor standard deviation exceeded 5%. To diagnose cytomegalovirus status from the catalog of TCR beta chain sequences, a statistical classification framework was built. A later analysis assigned V and J genes by comparing TCR nucleotide sequences with IMGT/GENE-DB human TR gene sequences. Using the TCRdist pipeline, a later analysis assigned CDR3 sequences along with most-parsimonious VDJ recombination scenarios. In a later analysis, each TCR beta chain was defined by its CDR3 amino acid sequence together with its V-gene family, and reads lacking a unique V-gene family were excluded. In a later analysis, some 600 highly shared, low-generation-probability nucleotide sequences were removed to address suspected cross-contamination and a sequencing artifact. In a later analysis, a clonal expansion index was calculated for each public chain from normalized within-repertoire ranks of inferred template counts. In a later analysis, generation probabilities were computed using a VDJ recombination model fitted to out-of-frame rearrangements, and the results were checked against IGoR. In a later analysis, TCR-TCR, TCR-HLA and TCR-CMV co-occurrence was scored with hypergeometric tests, and a repertoire-size bias correction was applied to TCR pairs. To estimate false discovery rates, a later analysis permuted the HLA or CMV assignments 20 times. A later analysis grouped co-occurring TCRs with DBSCAN, adding TCRdist sequence similarity when clustering within HLA-allele-positive subsets. For co-occurrence clustering, repertoires with fewer than 30,000 or more than 120,000 public chains were excluded, along with a handful of repertoires with anomalous nucleotide sharing. TCRdb holds this immuneACCESS table with in-frame rearrangements only. Some clones are missing; in checked studies, unresolved V genes explain under half, and the rest has no known cause. V, J and clone size are taken as reported in that table, and D and trimming were inferred from the DNA itself. The sample contains under 100,000 clones, approximately 70% of them found a single time. Around 16% of the sample comes from the top ten.

The CDR3 starts with the cysteine, ends with the phenylalanine, and has 13 residues. Of all the DNA, just the CDR3 is kept, 39 bases in frame from base 1. The junction carries 11 bases between V and J, which are trimmed by 5 bases and 4 bases respectively. CDR1 and CDR2, per the germline V gene (reference sequence), are SEHNR and FQNEAQ. The full study reports these points: Most TCR sequences were observed very rarely across donors, whereas some public TCRs were present in many individuals. Because HLA typing was missing for some donors at each locus, association tests included only the typed subset. Because counts were too low, approximately 15 rarely observed V segments, including chromosome 9 orphons, were excluded from the earlier analysis of a few hundred of the donors. This cohort had only TCR beta chains sequenced, and the lack of alpha or paired-chain data limited which features could be detected. Strong co-occurrence of HLA alleles, especially DR and DQ, made assigning TCR associations to individual alleles difficult. The classifier was reported to diagnose cytomegalovirus status with high specificity and sensitivity in both the original cohort and the validation cohort. A cluster of highly shared sequence variants was judged likely to represent a technical artifact of the sequencing pipeline. Most CMV-associated TCR beta chains appeared to be HLA-restricted in a later analysis, and the HLA associations seemed to be driven largely by CMV exposure. V-gene and J-gene trimming of TCR beta chains was associated with a missense DCLRE1C variant in a later genetic analysis, and the association was replicated in an independent cohort. The only immune exposure information available for the cohort was CMV serostatus. In an earlier analysis of 587 of the donors, most TCR beta V segments appeared in productive rearrangements about 87% or about 30% of the time, broadly matching IMGT annotations. Linkage disequilibrium might explain the correlated functional status among segregating V segments, but an unknown experimental factor could not be excluded. According to the authors, the approach could potentially be generalized to other disease states and immunological phenotypes. In a later analysis, several top co-occurrence clusters were reported to appear linked to parvovirus B19, influenza, CMV and Epstein-Barr virus. The study gave a list of around 170 TCR beta chains associated with cytomegalovirus. A later genetic analysis reported fewer N-insertions in productive TCRs among donors in an Asian-associated ancestry cluster than the roughly 700-donor mean. Roughly uniform sequencing depth across donors was assumed in presence/absence analyses, although this assumption may not hold. Some IMGT-functional V segments, including TRBV6-2 and TRBV6-3, could not be told apart with the 87-base-pair reads, so those segments were excluded. A further reported finding was that TCR beta sequences accurately predicted the HLA-A and HLA-B alleles for most subjects in the first cohort. A later analysis found that TCR association rates varied across HLA loci, with DRB1 alleles showing the most associated TCRs and HLA-C alleles the fewest. In a later analysis, around 17,000 TCR beta sequences were associated with specific HLA alleles at a false discovery rate of 0.05. A few of the identified cytomegalovirus-associated TCR beta chains were confirmed in vitro to be specific for cytomegalovirus antigens. A later analysis found that HLA-associated TCR beta chains were more clonally expanded and had lower generation probabilities than equally common non-associated chains.

This chain is built from TRBV7-9 and TRBJ1-2, with the D gene call left open. Sequenced: PBMCs. The receptor was derived from a woman aged 45 to 65 in good health and CMV-seropositive. CDR3 reads: CASSIGRVYGYTF. DNA sequence: TGTGCCAGCAGCATAGGACGGGTCTATGGCTACACCTTC.